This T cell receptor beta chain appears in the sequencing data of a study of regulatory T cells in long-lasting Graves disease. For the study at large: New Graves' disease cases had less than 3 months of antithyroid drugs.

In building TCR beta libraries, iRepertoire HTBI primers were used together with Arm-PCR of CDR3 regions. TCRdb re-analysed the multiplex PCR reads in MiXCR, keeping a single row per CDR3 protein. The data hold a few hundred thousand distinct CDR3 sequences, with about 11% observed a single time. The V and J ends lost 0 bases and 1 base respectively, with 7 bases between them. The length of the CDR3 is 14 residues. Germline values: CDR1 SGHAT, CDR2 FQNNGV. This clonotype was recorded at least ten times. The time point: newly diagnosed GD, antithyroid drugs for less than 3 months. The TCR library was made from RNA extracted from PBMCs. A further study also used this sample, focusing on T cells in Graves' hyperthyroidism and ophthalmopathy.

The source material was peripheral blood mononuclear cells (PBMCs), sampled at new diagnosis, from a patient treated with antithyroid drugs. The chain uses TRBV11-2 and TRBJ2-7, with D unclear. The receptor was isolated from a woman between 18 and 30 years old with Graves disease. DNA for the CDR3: TGTGCCAGCAGCTTAGATGTCGGGTCCTACGAGCAGTACTTC. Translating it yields CASSLDVGSYEQYF.